What follows are 25 T cell receptor beta chains derived from one specimen sequenced in a study of T cell repertoires in cytomegalovirus infection. A single record per CDR3 protein comes from TCRdb applying MiXCR to the reads. Of approximately 630,000 distinct CDR3 sequences in the sample, 20% to 30% were seen once. Sequencing was done on a sample of CD8+ T cells from PBMCs. These receptors were collected from a human donor in good health (CMV status not recorded). Some clones in this sample may be carry-over from other donors' samples.

As to this clonotype: Just one base apart from a much larger clone, this may be a read error. The rearrangement uses TRBV6-1 and TRBJ1-2, with D maybe TRBD1 (5 bases). Deletions cut 10 bases from V and 3 bases from J, with 15 bases between. The germline V gene encodes CDR1 MNHNS and CDR2 SASEGT. This CDR3 has 13 residues. The CDR3, as DNA: TGTGCCAACATTCCAAAACAGGACTATGGCTACACCTTC. It encodes CANIPKQDYGYTF.

This chain links TRBV29-1 with TRBJ2-1; 7 bases are a match to TRBD1. V lost 4 bases to trimming and J lost 6 bases; unmatched junction nucleotides: 6. The CDR3 has 13 amino acids. Looked up from germline, CDR1 is SQVTM and CDR2 is ANQGSEA. The CDR3 DNA sequence: TGCAGCGTTGGACAGGGCTCTAGCAATGAGCAGTTCTTC. Protein product: CSVGQGSSNEQFF.

The chain uses TRBV28 and TRBJ2-7; D could derive from TRBD1 or TRBD2 (5 bases each). The CDR3 length is 13 residues. CDR1 is MDHEN and CDR2 is SYDVKM in the germline V gene. V was cut by 10 bases and J by 3 bases, with 16 bases left in between. Written as DNA, the CDR3 is TGTGCCACGAGGGACCCGCGGGTCTACGAGCAGTACGTC. Encoded protein: CATRDPRVYEQYV.

This clonotype turned up a few times. The chain carries TRBV10-3 and TRBJ2-7, with 8 bases matching TRBD1. The germline CDR1 and CDR2 sequences are ENHRY and SYGVKD. J lost 3 bases, V lost 6 bases, and 10 bases had no gene match. The CDR3 contains 15 residues. The CDR3 DNA reads TGTGCCATCAGGGGGACAGGCGCCGAAAGCTACGAGCAGTACTTC. Its protein is CAIRGTGAESYEQYF.

This rearrangement joins TRBV2 to TRBJ2-5; 7 bases fit TRBD1. The CDR3 spans 14 residues. Germline V gene lookup returns CDR1 SNHLY and CDR2 FYNNEI. V lost 4 bases, J lost 0 bases, and 2 bases stayed unmatched. CDR3 in amino acids: CASSGDSDQETQYF. The CDR3 bases are TGTGCCAGCAGTGGGGACAGCGACCAAGAGACCCAGTACTTC.

This clonotype was counted a few times. J is TRBJ2-1 and V is TRBV6-2 or TRBV6-3; TRBD2 might be the D (6 bases). CDR1 and CDR2 from the germline V gene are MNHEY and SVGEGT. The CDR3 is 14 residues long. Trimming left V 0 bases short and J 4 bases short, with 7 bases between. The CDR3 DNA sequence: TGTGCCAGCAGTTACTCGGACTATTACAATGAGCAGTTCTTC. Amino acids: CASSYSDYYNEQFF.

In this sample, this clonotype turned up many times. The chain couples TRBV6-5 to TRBJ2-3; 8 bases match TRBD2. This CDR3 has 17 residues. V shed 1 base, J shed 3 bases, and the junction held 9 bases outside the gene matches. Germline V gene lookup returns CDR1 MNHEY and CDR2 SVGAGI. The CDR3 protein is CASSYYYTSGFTDTQYF. CDR3 bases: TGTGCCAGCAGTTACTATTATACTAGCGGATTTACAGATACGCAGTATTTT.

This clonotype was counted many times. Sequence at one end of the junction differs from germline and may be a read error. The chain employs TRBV2 and TRBJ1-1, with unresolved D. Germline CDR1 and CDR2: SNHLY and FYNNEI. CDR3 length: 10 residues. CDR3 sequence reads: CASRVTGFHF. The CDR3 bases are TGTGCCAGCAGGGTTACGGGGTTTCACTTT. Filled out from reference TRBV2 and TRBJ1-1, the complete variable domain reads EPEVTQTPSHQVTQMGQEVILRCVPISNHLYFYWYRQILGQKVEFLVSFYNNEISEKSEIFDDQFSVERPDGSNFTLKIRSTKLEDSAMYFCASRVTGFHFGQGTRLTVV.

With respect to this clonotype: A much larger clonotype is one base distant, so this may be a read error. The gene calls are TRBV7-9 and TRBJ1-5, with a possible D match to TRBD1 (6 bases). This CDR3 has 14 amino acids. Germline lookup yields CDR1 SEHNR and CDR2 FQNEAQ (reference sequence). This CDR3 is CTSSPQGFYQPQHF. The CDR3 bases are TGTACCAGCAGCCCCCAGGGGTTCTACCAGCCCCAGCATTTT.

This clonotype came up many times. The chain links TRBV7-2 to TRBJ2-3; 10 nucleotides line up with TRBD2. Germline V lookup: CDR1 SGHTA, CDR2 FQGNSA. CDR3 length equals 21 residues. The V gene end was trimmed by 1 base and the J gene end by 1 base; junction bases not matched to a gene: 17. CDR3 region: CASSLVNPAGGRLRRTDTQYF. CDR3 in DNA: TGTGCCAGCAGCTTAGTGAATCCAGCGGGGGGGCGACTCCGGCGCACAGATACGCAGTATTTT.

V usage is TRBV6-2 or TRBV6-3 and J usage is TRBJ2-3, with 9 bases matching TRBD1. Per the germline V gene, CDR1 is MNHEY and CDR2 is SVGEGT. The CDR3 runs 14 residues. J was trimmed by 5 bases and V by 7 bases; bases with no gene match: 7. The CDR3 protein is CASKDRGRRDTQYF. DNA for the CDR3: TGTGCCAGCAAGGACAGGGGTCGGAGAGATACGCAGTATTTT.

As to this clonotype: This may be a read error, as it is one base from a much larger clone. Because it lacks the conserved phenylalanine or tryptophan at the end, this CDR3 is likely a read error. V is TRBV7-2 and J is TRBJ2-1; the match to TRBD2 covers 10 bases. The CDR3 runs to 15 residues. Per the germline V gene, CDR1 is SGHTA and CDR2 is FQGNSA. The V gene end was trimmed by 3 bases and the J gene end by 3 bases; junction bases not matched to a gene: 2. CDR3 sequence: CASSFTSGVYNEQFY. The CDR3 nucleotides are TGTGCCAGCAGCTTTACTAGCGGGGTCTACAATGAGCAGTTCTAC.

This clonotype was detected many times. This sequence joins TRBV28 and TRBJ2-5, with D tentatively TRBD1 (5 bases). Trimming removed 5 bases from V and 0 bases from J, with 13 bases in between. This CDR3 has 15 residues. Germline CDR1 MDHEN, CDR2 SYDVKM. The CDR3 protein is CASSPLDSYQETQYF. The CDR3 DNA sequence: TGTGCCAGCAGTCCCCTCGACAGCTACCAAGAGACCCAGTACTTC.

A few counts support this clonotype. The J gene is TRBJ1-5, the V gene TRBV28; maybe TRBD1 (5 bases). The CDR3 spans 15 residues. In germline, CDR1 is MDHEN, CDR2 SYDVKM. Trimming removed 5 bases at V and 5 bases at J, with 16 bases between. This CDR3 is CASSDGTQVHQPQHF. For the CDR3, the DNA is TGTGCCAGCAGTGACGGGACGCAGGTTCATCAGCCCCAGCATTTT.

This chain connects TRBV6-5 to TRBJ2-2; 7 bases align to TRBD1. The CDR3 contains 17 residues. Trimming removed 6 bases from V and 2 bases from J; junction bases left unmatched: 12. Germline CDR1 and CDR2: MNHEY and SVGAGI. The CDR3 DNA follows: TGTGCCAGCAGCAAGACCCCCGGGACAGCCAACACCGGGGAGCTGTTTTTT. Its protein is CASSKTPGTANTGELFF.

The chain links TRBV5-4 to TRBJ2-7; unclear D gene. V lost 0 bases, J lost 0 bases, and 13 bases lay in between. Germline CDR1 SGHNT, CDR2 YYREEE (reference sequence). There are 16 residues in the CDR3. The CDR3 reads CASSLGGPISSYEQYF. CDR3 sequence (DNA): TGTGCCAGCAGCTTGGGGGGTCCGATATCCTCCTACGAGCAGTACTTC.

This clonotype was seen at least ten times. The chain carries TRBV6-8 and TRBJ2-1; 12 positions match TRBD2. From germline, CDR1 is MNHGY and CDR2 SAAAGT. V lost 6 bases, J lost 5 bases, and 5 bases stayed unmatched. This CDR3 region has 15 residues. The CDR3 DNA reads TGTGCCAGCAGGCCCAGGACTAGCGGGGACAATGAGCAGTTCTTC. Amino acids: CASRPRTSGDNEQFF.

This clonotype was recorded many times. Written as DNA, the CDR3 is TGTGCCAGCAGTGACAGGGCCATGAACACTGAAGCTTTCTTT. This codes for CASSDRAMNTEAFF. The chain combines TRBV28 with TRBJ1-1; 7 bases are shared with TRBD1. CDR1 is MDHEN and CDR2 is SYDVKM in the germline V gene. The CDR3 has 14 residues. V trimming: 5 bases; J trimming: 0 bases; junction bases outside the gene matches: 3.

This clonotype was counted many times. The CDR3 nucleotides are TGTGCCGTCCTCGAGGGGGGCCGAGAAGGATACAATGAGCAGTTCTTC. It codes for CAVLEGGREGYNEQFF. This chain joins TRBV10-3 and TRBJ2-1; D may be TRBD1 or TRBD2 (6 bases each). Trimming took 11 bases from V and 4 from J, leaving 24 bases between them. Germline V gives CDR1 ENHRY, CDR2 SYGVKD. The CDR3 length is 16 residues.

In its sample, this clonotype was seen a few times. CDR3 protein: CASSQGNTEGESPLHF. For the CDR3, the DNA is TGCGCCAGCAGCCAAGGTAATACAGAGGGAGAATCACCCCTCCACTTT. The rearrangement joins TRBV4-3 to TRBJ1-6; D call uncertain. The CDR3 is 16 amino acids. Germline loops: CDR1 LGHNA, CDR2 YSLEER. Trimming stripped 1 base from V and 10 bases from J, with 17 bases between.

This clonotype was found many times. The chain uses TRBV7-2 and TRBJ2-3; D is undetermined. V dropped 1 base and J dropped 0 bases, with 8 bases sitting between them. Germline V gives CDR1 SGHTA, CDR2 FQGNSA. There are 15 residues in the CDR3. The CDR3 DNA sequence: TGTGCCAGCAGCTTAGATGGAGCTAGCACAGATACGCAGTATTTT. This translates into CASSLDGASTDTQYF.

Ten or more counts support this clonotype. This chain uses TRBV7-2 with TRBJ2-7, with 7 positions matching TRBD2. Trimming at V came to 1 base and at J to 6 bases, leaving 3 bases not matched to a gene. The CDR3 length is 13 residues. Looked up from germline, CDR1 is SGHTA and CDR2 is FQGNSA. CDR3 DNA sequence: TGTGCCAGCAGCTTAGGTCGGGGGGTCGAGCAGTACTTC. It codes for CASSLGRGVEQYF.

The genes are TRBV20-1 and TRBJ1-2; 10 bases agree with TRBD1. The CDR3 runs 13 residues. Germline-derived CDR1 and CDR2 are DFQATT and SNEGSKA (reference sequence). The V and J ends lost 3 bases and 7 bases, in that order; junction bases with no gene match: 5. The DNA of the CDR3 is TGCAGTGCTAGGGTCCGGGACAGGGGTGGCTACACCTTC. Its translation is CSARVRDRGGYTF.

A few counts support this clonotype. The gene calls are TRBV20-1 and TRBJ2-1; D unclear. CDR1 DFQATT and CDR2 SNEGSKA come from the germline V gene (reference sequence). This CDR3 is built from 12 residues. V lost 6 bases to trimming and J lost 10 bases, with 16 bases between them. CDR3 nucleotides: TGCAGTGCCCCCTACGGTTCCGTCGAGCAGTTCTTC. Amino acid sequence: CSAPYGSVEQFF.

Ten or more counts support this clonotype. This chain uses TRBV7-8 with TRBJ2-7; 11 bases align to TRBD2. The CDR3 has 16 amino acids. After removal of 2 bases from V and 5 bases from J, the junction contained 8 bases not matched to a gene. The germline gives CDR1 SGHVS, CDR2 FQNEAQ. CDR3 region: CASSLPSGGSRNEQYF. The DNA for the CDR3 is TGTGCCAGCAGCTTACCTAGCGGGGGGTCCCGGAACGAGCAGTACTTC. Together with reference TRBV7-8 and TRBJ2-7, the CDR3 gives the full variable domain: GAGVSQSPRYKVAKRGQDVALRCDPISGHVSLFWYQQALGQGPEFLTYFQNEAQLDKSGLPSDRFFAERPEGSVSTLKIQRTQQEDSAVYLCASSLPSGGSRNEQYFGPGTRLTVT.